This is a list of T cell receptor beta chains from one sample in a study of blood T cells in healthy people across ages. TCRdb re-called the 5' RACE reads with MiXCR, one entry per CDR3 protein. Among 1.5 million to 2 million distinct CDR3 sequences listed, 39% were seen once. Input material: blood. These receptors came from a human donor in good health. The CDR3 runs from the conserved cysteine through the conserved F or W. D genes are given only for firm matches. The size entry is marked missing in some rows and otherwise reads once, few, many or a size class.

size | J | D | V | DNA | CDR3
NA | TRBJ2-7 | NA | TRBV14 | TGTGCCAGCAACCAGGCCGGGGGCCACTACGAGCAGTACTTC | CASNQAGGHYEQYF
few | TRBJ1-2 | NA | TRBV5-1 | TGCGCCAGCAGCTTGGACCCAGGGACTACTAACTATGGCTACACCTTC | CASSLDPGTTNYGYTF
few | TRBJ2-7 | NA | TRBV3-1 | TGTGCCAGCAGCCAAGGACTAGAAAGGATCGAGCAGTACTTC | CASSQGLERIEQYF
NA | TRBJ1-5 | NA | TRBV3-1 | TGTGCCAGCAGCTTGGGACCTTCAGGGAGCAATCAGCCCCAGCATTTT | CASSLGPSGSNQPQHF
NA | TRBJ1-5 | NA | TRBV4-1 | TGCGCCAGCAGCCAAGGCGGGGACTATCAGCCCCAGCATTTT | CASSQGGDYQPQHF
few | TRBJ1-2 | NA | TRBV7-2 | TGTGCCAGCAGCGAGAAGGGACAACAGGGTACCTATGGCTACACCTTC | CASSEKGQQGTYGYTF
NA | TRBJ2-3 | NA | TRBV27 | TGTGCCAGCAGTTTATGGGACGGGGAAGGCACAGATACGCAGTATTTT | CASSLWDGEGTDTQYF
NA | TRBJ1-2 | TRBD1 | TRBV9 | TGTGCCAGCAGAAAACAGGGGGGGTTTAATGGCTACACCTTC | CASRKQGGFNGYTF
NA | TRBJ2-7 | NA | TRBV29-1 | TGCAGCGTTGTGGTTTTTGGCTACGAGCAGTACTTC | CSVVVFGYEQYF
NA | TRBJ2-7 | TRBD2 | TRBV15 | TGTGCCACCAGCGGGTTAAGCCACGGGACTAGCTACGAGCAGTACTTC | CATSGLSHGTSYEQYF
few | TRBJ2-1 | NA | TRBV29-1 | TGCAGCGTCGCAAACCCGGAACAGAATGAGCAGTTCTTC | CSVANPEQNEQFF
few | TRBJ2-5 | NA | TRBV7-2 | TGTGCCAGCAGCCACCCTCAAGAGACCCAGTACTTC | CASSHPQETQYF
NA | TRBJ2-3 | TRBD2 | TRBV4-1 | TGCGCCACCCGGGACTACCCTTCAGATACGCAGTATTTT | CATRDYPSDTQYF
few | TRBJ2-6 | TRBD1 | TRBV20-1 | TGCAGTGCTAGTCCCTCAGGGGGACCTGGGGCCAACGTCCTGACTTTC | CSASPSGGPGANVLTF